The 10 T cell receptor beta chains given below trace back to one sample, sequenced in a study of early T cells in non-severe SARS-CoV-2 infection. TCRdb called the 5' RACE reads again in MiXCR, with one record for every CDR3 protein. The sample gives 100,000 to 120,000 distinct CDR3 sequences, about 12% of which show up once; around 3% is in the top ten. The sequenced sample consisted of whole blood. These receptors were collected from an adult who was a healthcare worker with PCR-confirmed SARS-CoV-2 infection or an uninfected control (not recorded which).

This chain joins TRBV14 and TRBJ2-7; 10 nucleotides align to TRBD1. Germline V gene data show CDR1 as SGHDN and CDR2 as FVKESK. V shed 6 bases, J shed 3 bases, and the junction held 5 bases outside the gene matches. This CDR3 is built from 14 residues. CDR3 residues: CASSSGTGVYEQYF. The CDR3 DNA reads as TGTGCCAGCAGTTCCGGGACAGGGGTCTACGAGCAGTACTTC.

This clonotype was detected ten times or more. The genes are TRBV29-1 and TRBJ2-3; possibly TRBD2 for D (6 bases). CDR1 and CDR2 (germline): SQVTM, ANQGSEA. V dropped 6 bases and J dropped 2 bases, with 9 bases sitting between them. CDR3 length: 12 residues. CDR3 protein: CSVAGLTDTQYF. The CDR3 DNA reads as TGCAGCGTAGCGGGTCTCACAGATACGCAGTATTTT.

V usage is TRBV29-1 and J usage is TRBJ1-1; D is undetermined. V dropped 5 bases and J dropped 1 base, with 5 bases sitting between them. Germline V gene data show CDR1 as SQVTM and CDR2 as ANQGSEA. The CDR3 is 11 residues long. CDR3 residues: CSVSQNTEAFF. DNA for the CDR3: TGCAGCGTTTCGCAGAACACTGAAGCTTTCTTT.

Many counts were recorded for this clonotype. The gene calls are TRBV6-1 and TRBJ1-5; no reliable D call. The CDR3 extends over 12 amino acids. V lost 3 bases to trimming and J lost 3 bases, with 3 bases between them. Germline V lookup: CDR1 MNHNS, CDR2 SASEGT. The CDR3: CASSDPNQPQHF. As DNA, the CDR3 is TGTGCCAGCAGTGACCCCAATCAGCCCCAGCATTTT.

DNA for the CDR3: TGCAGCTCTAAAGAACGGGGGCAGTTCTTC. Translation gives CSSKERGQFF. The chain recombines TRBV29-1 with TRBJ2-1, with D perhaps matching TRBD2 (5 bases). V shed 8 bases and J shed 12 bases, with 14 bases lying between them. CDR3 length: 10 amino acids. In germline, CDR1 is SQVTM, CDR2 ANQGSEA.

The sample holds many counts of this clonotype. This chain connects TRBV5-4 to TRBJ2-3; the D gene is possibly TRBD2 (6 bases). Germline loops: CDR1 SGHNT, CDR2 YYREEE (reference sequence). Trimming pared 6 bases from V and 2 bases from J, leaving 19 bases between. This CDR3 comprises 16 residues. As DNA, the CDR3 is TGTGCCAGCACCCACCTTCCCGGGACTTCCACAGATACGCAGTATTTT. Protein product: CASTHLPGTSTDTQYF.

This clonotype came up many times. The V gene is TRBV12-3 or TRBV12-4, the J gene TRBJ1-1, with TRBD1 matching 8 bases. This CDR3 comprises 13 residues. The V segment lost 5 bases and the J segment 12 bases; nucleotides outside the gene matches: 11. The chain's CDR3 is CASSQQQGVVTFF. In DNA form, the CDR3 reads TGTGCCAGCAGTCAACAACAGGGGGTTGTAACTTTCTTT.

This clonotype has more than one count but fewer than ten. The rearrangement uses TRBV5-1 and TRBJ1-5; D gene unclear. Germline lookup yields CDR1 SGHRS and CDR2 YFSETQ. The CDR3 length is 14 residues. V was pared by 4 bases and J by 0 bases, with 8 bases between. CDR3 sequence (DNA): TGCGCCAGCAGCGAGGGCAATAGCAATCAGCCCCAGCATTTT. This translates into CASSEGNSNQPQHF.

This clonotype was seen a few times. The CDR3 region is CASSLGRGEFYEQYF. In DNA, the CDR3 is TGTGCCAGCAGCTTAGGGCGGGGCGAATTCTACGAGCAGTACTTC. This chain connects TRBV7-3 to TRBJ2-7; possible D gene TRBD2, 6 bases. This CDR3 is built from 15 residues. With 2 bases removed from V and 3 bases from J, the gap between germline ends came to 14 bases. Germline CDR1 SGHTA, CDR2 FQGTGA.

In its sample, this clonotype was seen a few times. This chain links TRBV6-1 with TRBJ2-3, with a tentative D call TRBD1 (5 bases). Trimming pared 7 bases from V and 7 bases from J, leaving 15 bases between. Germline V gene lookup returns CDR1 MNHNS and CDR2 SASEGT. The CDR3 extends over 13 amino acids. The CDR3: CASIWSRQHTQYF. In nucleotides, the CDR3 is TGTGCCAGCATTTGGTCTAGACAGCATACGCAGTATTTT.